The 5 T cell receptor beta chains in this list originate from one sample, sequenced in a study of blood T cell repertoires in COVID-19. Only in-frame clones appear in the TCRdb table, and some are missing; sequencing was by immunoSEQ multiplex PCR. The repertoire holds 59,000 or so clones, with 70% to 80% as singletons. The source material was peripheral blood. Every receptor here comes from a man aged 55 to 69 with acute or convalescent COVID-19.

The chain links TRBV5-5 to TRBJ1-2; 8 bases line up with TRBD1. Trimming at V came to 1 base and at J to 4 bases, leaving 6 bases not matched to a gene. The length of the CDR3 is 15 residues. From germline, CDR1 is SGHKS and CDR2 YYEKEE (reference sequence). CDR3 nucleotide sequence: TGTGCCAGCAGCTTGAGGACAGGGACGTCCTATGGCTACACCTTC. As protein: CASSLRTGTSYGYTF.

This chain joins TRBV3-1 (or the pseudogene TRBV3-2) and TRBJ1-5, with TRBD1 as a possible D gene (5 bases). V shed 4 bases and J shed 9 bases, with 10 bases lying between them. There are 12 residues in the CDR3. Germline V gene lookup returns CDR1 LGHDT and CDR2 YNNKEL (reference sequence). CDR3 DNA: TGTGCCAGCAGCCCGCCCGGGGGGCCCCAGCATTTT. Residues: CASSPPGGPQHF.

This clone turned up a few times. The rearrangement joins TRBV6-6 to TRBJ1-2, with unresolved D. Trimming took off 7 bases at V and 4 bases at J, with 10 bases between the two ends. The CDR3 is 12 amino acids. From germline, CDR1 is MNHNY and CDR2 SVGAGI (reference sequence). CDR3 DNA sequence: TGTGCCAGCACAGAACGCTCCTATGGCTACACCTTC. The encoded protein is CASTERSYGYTF.

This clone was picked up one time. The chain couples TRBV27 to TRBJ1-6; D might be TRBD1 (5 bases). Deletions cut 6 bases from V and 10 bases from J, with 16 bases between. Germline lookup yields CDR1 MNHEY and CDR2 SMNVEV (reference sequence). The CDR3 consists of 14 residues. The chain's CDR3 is CASSREGRLSPLHF. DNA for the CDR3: TGTGCCAGCAGCCGGGAGGGGCGCTTATCACCCCTCCACTTT.

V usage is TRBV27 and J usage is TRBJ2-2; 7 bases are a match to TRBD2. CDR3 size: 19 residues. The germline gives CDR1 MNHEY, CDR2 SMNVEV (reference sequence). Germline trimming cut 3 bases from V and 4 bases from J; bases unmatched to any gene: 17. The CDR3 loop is CASSFINSGGRTRTGELFF. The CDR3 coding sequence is TGTGCCAGCAGTTTTATTAATTCCGGCGGGAGAACGCGCACCGGGGAGCTGTTTTTT.